Given below is one TCR beta chain in context. Sequencing was performed with immunoSEQ multiplex PCR; in TCRdb, only in-frame clones are kept and a portion is missing. The sample has around 83,000 clones, 93% seen once. This specimen comes from a study of control samples from healthy donors and cancer patients. The CDR3 loop spans 12 amino acids. Germline assignment: CDR1 LNHDA and CDR2 SQIVND (reference sequence). Trimming stripped 3 bases from V and 8 bases from J, with 10 bases between. This clonotype originated in a woman aged 40 to 50 with lung cancer. The genes are TRBV19 and TRBJ1-1; possibly TRBD1 for D (6 bases). The sample taken for sequencing was PBMCs. CDR3 sequence (DNA): TGTGCCAGTAGTATTGGAGGGGGAGAAGCTTTCTTT. Translation: CASSIGGGEAFF.